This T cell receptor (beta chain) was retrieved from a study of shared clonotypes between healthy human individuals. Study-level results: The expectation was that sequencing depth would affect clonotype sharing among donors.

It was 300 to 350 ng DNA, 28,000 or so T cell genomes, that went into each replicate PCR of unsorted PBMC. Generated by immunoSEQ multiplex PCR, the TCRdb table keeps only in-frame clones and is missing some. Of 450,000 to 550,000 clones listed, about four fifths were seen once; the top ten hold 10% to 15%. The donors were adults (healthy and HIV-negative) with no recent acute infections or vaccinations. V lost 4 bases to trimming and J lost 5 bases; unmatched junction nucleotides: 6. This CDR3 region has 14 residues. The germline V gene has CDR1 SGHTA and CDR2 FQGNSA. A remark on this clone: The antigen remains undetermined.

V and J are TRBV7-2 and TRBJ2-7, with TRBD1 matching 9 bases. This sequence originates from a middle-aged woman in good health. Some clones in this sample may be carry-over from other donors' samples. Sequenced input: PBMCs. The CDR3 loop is CASSSYGTGNEQYF. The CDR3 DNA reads TGTGCCAGCAGCTCGTACGGGACAGGGAACGAGCAGTACTTC.